The entry below gives a single TCR beta chain sequence along with its context. V gave up 3 bases and J gave up 5 bases; unmatched junction bases: 11. The CDR3 is 16 residues long. Germline assignment: CDR1 SEHNR and CDR2 FQNEAQ (reference sequence). These data are taken from a study of blood T cell repertoires in COVID-19. Background on the study: Specimens from acute and convalescent COVID-19 originated in the United States, Italy and Spain. In each case, the material was cDNA or gDNA derived from T cells, B-cell-depleted T cells, or PBMCs.

In the original workflow: Amplified reference gene primers provided the basis for estimating nucleated cell counts. Produced via immunoSEQ multiplex PCR; TCRdb's table is partial and in-frame only. That table supplies the V and J calls and clone size; D and trimming were determined from the DNA. This sample has 150,000 to 200,000 clones, with 70% to 90% found just once. The receptor was isolated from a woman aged 60-75 years with COVID-19, enrolled during active disease. The sample taken for sequencing was peripheral blood. The chain links TRBV7-9 to TRBJ1-2, with 8 positions matching TRBD1. CDR3 protein: CASSFTGDRGRYGYTF. Here the CDR3 DNA reads TGTGCCAGCAGCTTTACGGGAGACAGGGGTAGATATGGCTACACCTTC. Based on the CDR3 plus reference TRBV7-9 and TRBJ1-2, the full variable domain is DTGVSQNPRHKITKRGQNVTFRCDPISEHNRLYWYRQTLGQGPEFLTYFQNEAQLEKSRLLSDRFSAERPKGSFSTLEIQRTEQGDSAMYLCASSFTGDRGRYGYTFGSGTRLTVV.